A single sample is the source of the 19 T cell receptor beta chains below, sequenced in a study of T-cell memory formation after mild COVID-19. TCRdb passed the 5' RACE reads through MiXCR, listing each CDR3 protein once. The repertoire holds under 550,000 distinct CDR3 sequences, roughly 18% seen once, with about 22% in the top ten. The sample comprised PBMCs or a T cell subset sorted from them (not recorded which). Receptor source: a man younger than 30 who had mild COVID-19 (a few samples of this study predate the infection). Cell type and time point are not known.

The V gene is TRBV7-2, the J gene TRBJ2-1, with 7 bases fitting TRBD1. The CDR3 runs to 14 residues. Per the germline V gene, CDR1 is SGHTA and CDR2 is FQGNSA. Germline trimming cut 3 bases from V and 9 bases from J; bases unmatched to any gene: 8. The CDR3 nucleotides are TGTGCCAGCAGCTTGACAGGGATCGTCGGTGAGCAGTTCTTC. As protein: CASSLTGIVGEQFF.

The chain recombines TRBV12-3 or TRBV12-4 with TRBJ1-2; 8 bases are a match to TRBD1. V lost 7 bases to trimming and J lost 1 base; unmatched junction nucleotides: 8. This CDR3 has 15 residues. The CDR3 region is CASTKGQGNNYGYTF. CDR3 bases: TGTGCCAGCACCAAAGGACAGGGTAATAACTATGGCTACACCTTC.

This clonotype was picked up a small number of times. The J gene is TRBJ1-5, the V gene TRBV25-1; no definite D call. The CDR3 sequence is 14 residues long. The germline gives CDR1 MGHDK, CDR2 SYGVNS. The V and J ends lost 0 bases and 4 bases respectively, with 7 bases between them. Here the CDR3 reads CASSEYRVNQPQHF. As DNA, the CDR3 is TGTGCCAGCAGTGAATATAGGGTAAATCAGCCCCAGCATTTT. Full variable domain (rest looked up from reference TRBV25-1 and TRBJ1-5): EADIYQTPRYLVIGTGKKITLECSQTMGHDKMYWYQQDPGMELHLIHYSYGVNSTEKGDLSSESTVSRIRTEHFPLTLESARPSHTSQYLCASSEYRVNQPQHFGDGTRLSIL.

This clonotype has a single count. This chain uses TRBV20-1 with TRBJ1-4; D call uncertain. CDR3 length equals 14 residues. Germline assignment: CDR1 DFQATT and CDR2 SNEGSKA (reference sequence). Trimming took 3 bases from V and 7 from J, leaving 15 bases between them. The CDR3 DNA sequence: TGCAGTGCTAGCGAGGGCTTCTCCCCTGAAAAACTGTTTTTT. It is translated as CSASEGFSPEKLFF.

This clonotype has just a few counts. The chain uses TRBV7-9 and TRBJ1-1; the D is unclear. The CDR3 totals 15 residues. Trimming pared 1 base from V and 2 bases from J, leaving 11 bases between. Looked up from germline, CDR1 is SEHNR and CDR2 is FQNEAQ (reference sequence). The CDR3 DNA is TGTGCCAGCAGCTTAGTAGTCGGCTTAAACACTGAAGCTTTCTTT. This encodes CASSLVVGLNTEAFF.

The chain uses TRBV7-9 and TRBJ2-6; D is unclear. Trimming removed 3 bases at V and 0 bases at J, with 15 bases between. Germline lookup yields CDR1 SEHNR and CDR2 FQNEAQ (reference sequence). The CDR3 contains 18 residues. CDR3 loop: CASSLKTTRFSGANVLTF. The CDR3 DNA sequence: TGTGCCAGCAGCTTGAAAACCACCCGCTTCTCTGGGGCCAACGTCCTGACTTTC.

This chain joins TRBV4-3 and TRBJ1-5; D unresolved. Trimming removed 0 bases at V and 0 bases at J, with 21 bases between. The germline V gene encodes CDR1 LGHNA and CDR2 YSLEER. The CDR3 is 20 residues long. DNA for the CDR3: TGCGCCAGCAGCCAAGATCAACCGGGCGGCGGATTTTATAGCAATCAGCCCCAGCATTTT. It specifies CASSQDQPGGGFYSNQPQHF.

The V call is TRBV20-1, the J call TRBJ2-1; tentative D call: TRBD1 (6 bases). Trimming pared 5 bases from V and 6 bases from J, leaving 17 bases between. Germline V gene sequence: CDR1 DFQATT, CDR2 SNEGSKA (reference sequence). The CDR3 runs to 14 residues. The CDR3 DNA is TGCAGTGCTCCAGGCAGGGGAATCGTCAATGAGCAGTTCTTC. This encodes CSAPGRGIVNEQFF.

There are a few counts of this clonotype. The chain joins TRBV4-1 to TRBJ2-1; 7 bases align to TRBD2. J was trimmed by 10 bases and V by 8 bases; bases with no gene match: 23. Germline loops: CDR1 MGHRA, CDR2 YSYEKL. The CDR3 is 17 residues long. The CDR3 sequence is CASGPGGRGGSIEEQFF. CDR3 DNA sequence: TGCGCCAGCGGTCCTGGGGGTCGGGGAGGGAGTATTGAGGAGCAGTTCTTC.

The chain uses TRBV6-5 and TRBJ2-7; D call uncertain. With 0 bases removed from V and 2 bases from J, the gap between germline ends came to 8 bases. Germline V lookup: CDR1 MNHEY, CDR2 SVGAGI. CDR3 length: 14 amino acids. The CDR3 reads CASSYSGLPYEQYF. CDR3 sequence (DNA): TGTGCCAGCAGTTACTCCGGGCTGCCCTACGAGCAGTACTTC.

This clonotype was picked up many times. This chain connects TRBV19 to TRBJ1-1, with D possibly being TRBD1 (6 bases). CDR1 LNHDA and CDR2 SQIVND come from the germline V gene (reference sequence). V was clipped by 7 bases and J by 1 base, with 10 bases between them. The CDR3 has 13 amino acids. CDR3 nucleotide sequence: TGTGCCAGTACCACGGGGGCGAACACTGAAGCTTTCTTT. This encodes CASTTGANTEAFF.

Here the CDR3 reads CASIDHQGLYTEAFF. CDR3 in DNA: TGCGCCAGCATCGACCACCAGGGGTTGTACACTGAAGCTTTCTTT. The V gene is TRBV5-1, the J gene TRBJ1-1, with D possibly being TRBD1 (6 bases). The CDR3 has 15 residues. V lost 6 bases and J 3 bases, leaving 18 bases between the germline ends. Germline V gives CDR1 SGHRS, CDR2 YFSETQ.

In its sample, this clonotype was seen a few times. The V gene is TRBV10-3, the J gene TRBJ2-2, with unresolved D. CDR3 size: 14 residues. Germline V gene lookup returns CDR1 ENHRY and CDR2 SYGVKD. Trimming removed 0 bases at V and 6 bases at J, with 8 bases between. The DNA for the CDR3 is TGTGCCATCAGTGAGTCAACACCCCCCGGGGAGCTGTTTTTT. Translating it yields CAISESTPPGELFF.

There are a few counts of this clonotype. The rearrangement links TRBV20-1 to TRBJ1-5, with a tentative D call TRBD1 (5 bases). Per germline, CDR1 DFQATT and CDR2 SNEGSKA (reference sequence). Between the trimmed V and J ends, which lost 1 base and 5 bases, there was a span of 9 bases. The CDR3 has 13 amino acids. The CDR3 region has the DNA TGCAGTGCTAGAGGACAGCCCCATCAGCCCCAGCATTTT. This encodes CSARGQPHQPQHF.

The sample holds a few counts of this clonotype. The chain employs TRBV3-1 and TRBJ2-3; D is unresolved. Germline values: CDR1 LGHDT, CDR2 YNNKEL (reference sequence). The length of the CDR3 is 12 residues. Trimming removed 1 base at V and 11 bases at J, with 10 bases between. CDR3 in amino acids: CASSQGAIKQYF. The CDR3 region has the DNA TGTGCCAGCAGCCAAGGAGCCATAAAGCAGTATTTT.

Note on this clonotype: One end of the junction is discordant with germline, which a read error may explain. The rearrangement links TRBV28 to TRBJ1-6; unclear D gene. CDR1 is MDHEN and CDR2 is SYDVKM in the germline V gene. The CDR3 loop spans 13 amino acids. The CDR3 region is CDSTDGPSYPLHF. In DNA, the CDR3 is TGTGACAGCACCGACGGACCCTCCTATCCCCTCCACTTT.

This clonotype was seen a few times. The V and J genes are TRBV20-1 and TRBJ2-2; perhaps TRBD1 as D (5 bases). V dropped 4 bases and J dropped 0 bases, with 12 bases sitting between them. Germline V CDR1 and CDR2: DFQATT, SNEGSKA (reference sequence). The CDR3 spans 15 residues. The CDR3 loop reads CSATDTSPNTGELFF. CDR3 bases: TGCAGTGCTACGGACACTTCCCCGAACACCGGGGAGCTGTTTTTT.

The chain uses TRBV2 and TRBJ2-1, with D possibly being TRBD1 (5 bases). The CDR3 runs 12 residues. V gave up 7 bases and J gave up 8 bases, with 12 bases separating them. Germline loops: CDR1 SNHLY, CDR2 FYNNEI. CDR3 loop: CASTARGDEQFF. The CDR3 DNA sequence: TGTGCCAGCACAGCAAGGGGCGATGAGCAGTTCTTC.

This clonotype has a handful of counts. The chain's CDR3 is CASSSLRDTSSGANVLTF. The CDR3 DNA is TGCGCCAGCAGCTCCCTCCGGGACACCAGCTCTGGGGCCAACGTCCTGACTTTC. The J gene is TRBJ2-6, the V gene TRBV5-1; D may be TRBD1 (6 bases). This CDR3 contains 18 residues. Germline CDR1 and CDR2: SGHRS and YFSETQ. Trimming shortened V by 3 bases and J by 0 bases, and 16 bases separated the two germline ends.